This is a list of T cell receptor beta chains from one sample in a study of CD8 T cells in ankylosing spondylitis. One entry per CDR3 protein, called by TCRdb with MiXCR from the 5' RACE reads. The repertoire consists of fewer than 550,000 distinct CDR3 sequences, with under 5.5% occurring once and the leading ten covering around 3.6%. The specimen was blood, either unsorted or a sorted T cell fraction (not recorded which). The receptors were sampled from a male donor with ankylosing spondylitis. CDR3s include the opening cysteine and the closing phenylalanine or tryptophan. The order of the fields is J gene, clone size, D gene, V gene, CDR3 protein, CDR3 DNA. A D gene is named only where the DNA matches it firmly. Clone size is not always given. Where it is, it says once, few, many or a class for expanded clones.

>TRBJ1-5|-|-|TRBV10-3
CAISGLGSSQPQHF
TGTGCCATCAGTGGTTTGGGTTCCTCTCAGCCCCAGCATTTT
>TRBJ2-7|-|TRBD1|TRBV27
CASSIRTGQGQYF
TGTGCCAGCAGTATAAGGACCGGACAGGGGCAGTACTTC
>TRBJ1-1|-|-|TRBV6-5
CASTSRLGTRNTEAFF
TGTGCCAGCACTTCACGCCTTGGCACACGAAACACTGAAGCTTTCTTT
>TRBJ1-1|many|-|TRBV9
CASSVDVPLTEAFF
TGTGCCAGCAGCGTGGACGTACCTCTCACTGAAGCTTTCTTT
>TRBJ1-5|many|TRBD1|TRBV20-1
CSAYSGGDQPQHF
TGCAGTGCCTATTCAGGGGGCGATCAGCCCCAGCATTTT
>TRBJ1-1|few|-|TRBV20-1
CSAPPDGGTEAFF
TGCAGTGCTCCCCCGGACGGAGGCACTGAAGCTTTCTTT
>TRBJ2-7|many|-|TRBV29-1
CSVTGTITYEQYF
TGCAGCGTGACCGGGACGATCACCTACGAGCAGTACTTC
>TRBJ1-4|-|-|TRBV19
CASSIRSLPATNEKLFF
TGTGCCAGTAGTATTCGGTCCCTCCCTGCAACTAATGAAAAACTGTTTTTT
>TRBJ2-3|many|TRBD2|TRBV7-9
CASSSDGGSYTDTQYF
TGTGCCAGCAGCTCCGACGGCGGGAGCTATACAGATACGCAGTATTTT
>TRBJ2-3|few|TRBD2|TRBV6-2/TRBV6-3
CASSSNSGGTTADTQYF
TGTGCCAGCAGTTCCAATAGCGGGGGTACTACCGCAGATACGCAGTATTTT
>TRBJ2-3|many|-|TRBV4-3
CASSQVGGDTQYF
TGCGCCAGCAGCCAAGTAGGAGGAGATACGCAGTATTTT
>TRBJ1-2|few|-|TRBV28
CASSLNRASSNYGYTF
TGTGCCAGCAGTTTAAACAGGGCCTCCTCTAACTATGGCTACACCTTC
>TRBJ2-4|many|-|TRBV20-1
CSASQDSFGTKNIQYF
TGCAGTGCTAGTCAGGACTCCTTTGGAACCAAAAACATTCAGTACTTC
>TRBJ2-5|-|-|TRBV6-1
CASSNWEGARETQYF
TGTGCCAGCAGCAACTGGGAGGGGGCGCGTGAGACCCAGTACTTC
>TRBJ1-1|few|-|TRBV28
CASLFFGDTEAFF
TGTGCCAGCCTTTTTTTTGGGGACACTGAAGCTTTCTTT
>TRBJ2-1|few|-|TRBV11-1
CASSLYRENEQFF
TGTGCCAGCAGCTTATACAGGGAAAATGAGCAGTTCTTC
>TRBJ2-3|-|TRBD2|TRBV10-3
CAISLSYSGRAWADTQYF
TGTGCCATCAGCCTATCCTATAGCGGGAGGGCATGGGCAGATACGCAGTATTTT
>TRBJ2-6|-|-|TRBV15
CATSTRTPGSSGANVLTF
TGTGCCACCAGCACGCGGACCCCGGGAAGTTCTGGGGCCAACGTCCTGACTTTC
>TRBJ2-3|many|TRBD1|TRBV29-1
CSEDRAGDTQYF
TGCAGCGAGGACAGGGCTGGAGATACGCAGTATTTT
>TRBJ2-7|-|TRBD2|TRBV7-9
CASSLVLAGNYEQYF
TGTGCCAGCAGTCTGGTGCTAGCGGGGAACTACGAGCAGTACTTC
>TRBJ1-4|many|TRBD1|TRBV4-3
CASSQGTGTAEKLFF
TGCGCCAGCAGCCAAGGGACAGGGACGGCAGAAAAACTGTTTTTT
>TRBJ2-1|many|-|TRBV7-9
CAIRGVEQFF
TGTGCCATCCGCGGAGTTGAGCAGTTCTTC
>TRBJ2-5|many|TRBD2|TRBV6-2/TRBV6-3
CASSYSAGGPKETQYF
TGTGCCAGCAGTTACTCCGCGGGAGGGCCGAAAGAGACCCAGTACTTC
>TRBJ2-5|few|TRBD1|TRBV5-1
CASSRRTGLGETQYF
TGCGCCAGCAGCAGGAGGACAGGCCTTGGGGAGACCCAGTACTTC
>TRBJ2-1|-|TRBD2|TRBV4-3
CASSQDRVLAGEQFF
TGCGCCAGCAGCCAAGATAGGGTCTTAGCGGGGGAGCAGTTCTTC
>TRBJ2-1|few|-|TRBV20-1
CSARDPTGTPDNEQFF
TGCAGTGCTAGAGATCCCACCGGGACCCCCGACAATGAGCAGTTCTTC
>TRBJ2-7|-|TRBD2|TRBV12-3/TRBV12-4
CASSLLGGRFDEQYF
TGTGCCAGCAGTTTACTCGGGGGGAGGTTTGACGAGCAGTACTTC
>TRBJ2-4|few|-|TRBV7-8
CASSLVRTGGGVLAKNIQYF
TGTGCCAGCAGCTTAGTCAGGACAGGTGGGGGGGTTCTAGCCAAAAACATTCAGTACTTC
>TRBJ2-5|many|-|TRBV5-1
CASSLAKSGHPLETQYF
TGCGCCAGCAGCTTGGCCAAGTCGGGACACCCGTTGGAAACCCAGTACTTC
>TRBJ2-7|-|TRBD2|TRBV4-2
CASSQETSGVSSYEQYF
TGTGCCAGCAGCCAAGAGACTAGCGGGGTTAGCTCCTACGAGCAGTACTTC
>TRBJ2-4|-|-|TRBV20-1
CSARPHGFENIQYF
TGCAGTGCTCGACCTCATGGGTTTGAAAACATTCAGTACTTC
>TRBJ1-2|many|-|TRBV6-5
CASSSPLDGEYGYTF
TGTGCCAGCAGTTCCCCCCTGGACGGTGAATATGGCTACACCTTC
>TRBJ1-3|many|-|TRBV12-3/TRBV12-4
CASSSTYSGNTIYF
TGTGCCAGCAGTTCCACATACTCTGGAAACACCATATATTTT
>TRBJ2-5|-|-|TRBV3-1
CASSPSLGATQYF
TGTGCCAGCAGCCCCTCACTAGGCGCGACCCAGTACTTC
>TRBJ2-7|many|-|TRBV20-1
CSGLPGPRYEQYF
TGCAGTGGTCTTCCGGGACCTCGATACGAGCAGTACTTC
>TRBJ1-1|many|-|TRBV20-1
CSASQGPNTEAFF
TGCAGTGCTAGTCAGGGACCAAACACTGAAGCTTTCTTT
>TRBJ1-1|-|-|TRBV19
CASLRRRDGRTEAFF
TGTGCCAGTTTACGACGACGGGACGGGCGCACTGAAGCTTTCTTT
>TRBJ1-1|many|-|TRBV12-3/TRBV12-4
CASSFFPGSTEAFF
TGTGCCAGCAGTTTTTTTCCAGGGTCCACTGAAGCTTTCTTT
>TRBJ1-1|many|TRBD1|TRBV18
CASSPPRGRSDTEAFF
TGTGCCAGCTCACCACCGAGGGGGCGAAGTGACACTGAAGCTTTCTTT
>TRBJ1-4|many|-|TRBV6-1
CASSGGPATNEKLFF
TGTGCCAGCAGTGGAGGACCAGCAACTAATGAAAAACTGTTTTTT
>TRBJ1-1|many|TRBD1|TRBV4-2
CASSQEEGGGRTEAFF
TGTGCCAGCAGCCAAGAAGAAGGGGGCGGGAGGACTGAAGCTTTCTTT
>TRBJ2-7|many|-|TRBV27
CASSPYGGPAYEQYF
TGTGCCAGCAGCCCTTATGGTGGACCGGCCTACGAGCAGTACTTC
>TRBJ2-2|many|TRBD1|TRBV20-1
CSAGTGGITGELFF
TGCAGTGCCGGGACAGGGGGGATCACCGGGGAGCTGTTTTTT
>TRBJ2-2|-|TRBD2|TRBV7-2
CASSAAGRGTGELFF
TGTGCCAGCAGCGCGGCAGGGCGGGGGACCGGGGAGCTGTTTTTT
>TRBJ1-5|many|-|TRBV2
CASGGTGVPQHF
TGTGCCAGCGGGGGTACCGGAGTGCCCCAGCATTTT
>TRBJ1-1|many|-|TRBV28
CASREGGGPELGTEAFF
TGTGCCAGCAGAGAGGGCGGGGGGCCCGAACTAGGGACTGAAGCTTTCTTT
>TRBJ2-3|many|-|TRBV10-3
CAISQLRVSTDTQYF
TGTGCCATCAGTCAGCTGCGGGTTAGCACAGATACGCAGTATTTT
>TRBJ2-1|many|TRBD2|TRBV7-2
CASSITSGPYNEQFF
TGTGCCAGCAGCATAACTAGCGGCCCCTACAATGAGCAGTTCTTC
>TRBJ2-3|many|-|TRBV29-1
CSVDPPGLPSTDTQYF
TGCAGCGTTGACCCCCCAGGGCTACCTAGCACAGATACGCAGTATTTT
>TRBJ2-5|many|-|TRBV7-9
CASTSVGGQETQYF
TGTGCCAGCACCTCTGTGGGGGGCCAAGAGACCCAGTACTTC
>TRBJ1-1|few|-|TRBV18
CASGELGQLNTEAFF
TGTGCCAGCGGGGAACTAGGACAGTTGAACACTGAAGCTTTCTTT
>TRBJ2-7|many|TRBD1|TRBV4-1
CASSLRDRYDEQYF
TGCGCCAGCAGCCTTCGGGACAGGTATGACGAGCAGTACTTC
>TRBJ2-1|many|-|TRBV5-1
CASSLTGIRTYNEQFF
TGCGCCAGCAGCCTAACAGGGATAAGGACCTACAATGAGCAGTTCTTC
>TRBJ1-1|many|-|TRBV12-3/TRBV12-4
CASSFRGTEAFF
TGTGCCAGCAGTTTCCGGGGGACTGAAGCTTTCTTT
>TRBJ2-1|many|-|TRBV4-2
CASSHSPSGARGNEQFF
TGTGCCAGCAGCCACTCTCCCTCAGGGGCTCGCGGCAATGAGCAGTTCTTC
>TRBJ2-3|many|-|TRBV5-1
CAIGTPGGPQYF
TGCGCCATCGGGACTCCCGGAGGTCCGCAGTATTTT
>TRBJ2-7|many|-|TRBV2
CASSVGSYVTEQYF
TGTGCCAGCAGTGTTGGGAGTTATGTAACCGAGCAGTACTTC
>TRBJ1-1|many|-|TRBV6-1
CASRRHSTNTEAFF
TGTGCCAGCAGGCGCCACAGCACTAACACTGAAGCTTTCTTT
>TRBJ1-2|-|-|TRBV20-1
CTASLGDSYGYTF
TGCACTGCTAGTTTGGGGGATTCGTATGGCTACACCTTC
>TRBJ1-1|few|-|TRBV3-1
CASSQETRVAFF
TGTGCCAGCAGCCAAGAGACCAGGGTGGCTTTCTTT